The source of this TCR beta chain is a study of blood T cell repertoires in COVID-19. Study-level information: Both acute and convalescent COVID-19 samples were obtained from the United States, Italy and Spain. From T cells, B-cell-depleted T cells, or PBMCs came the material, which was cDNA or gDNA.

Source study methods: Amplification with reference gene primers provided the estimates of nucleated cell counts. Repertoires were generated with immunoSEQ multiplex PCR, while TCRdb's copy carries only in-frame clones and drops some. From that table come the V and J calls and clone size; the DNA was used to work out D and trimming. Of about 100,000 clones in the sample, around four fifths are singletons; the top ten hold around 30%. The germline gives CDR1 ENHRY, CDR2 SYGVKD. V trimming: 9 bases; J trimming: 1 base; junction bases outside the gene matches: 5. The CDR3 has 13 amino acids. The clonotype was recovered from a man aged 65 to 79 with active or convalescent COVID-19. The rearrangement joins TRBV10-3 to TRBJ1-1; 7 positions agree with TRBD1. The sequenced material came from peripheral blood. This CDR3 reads CAIRQGQNTEAFF. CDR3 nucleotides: TGTGCCATACGACAGGGACAGAACACTGAAGCTTTCTTT.